This passage covers 17 T cell receptor beta chains from one sample sequenced in a study of long-term antiretroviral therapy in people with HIV. Investigators performed immunoSEQ version v3.0 at survey level. TCRdb's table, derived via immunoSEQ multiplex PCR, lists solely in-frame clones and lacks some. The sample has 35,000 to 45,000 clones, roughly four fifths seen once. Sequences were derived from unsorted PBMCs, sampled 1 year after starting antiretroviral therapy. These receptors came from a man aged 18 to 30 with HIV.

This chain joins TRBV27 and TRBJ2-2; TRBD1 agrees at 7 bases. This CDR3 spans 17 amino acids. The junction had 13 bases not matched to a gene; V was cut back by 3 bases and J by 6 bases. CDR1 is MNHEY and CDR2 is SMNVEV in the germline V gene (reference sequence). The CDR3 region is CASSLSEGAVWAGELFF. DNA of the CDR3: TGTGCCAGCAGTTTGAGTGAGGGGGCCGTCTGGGCCGGGGAGCTGTTTTTT.

The gene calls are TRBV2 and TRBJ1-2; D remains ambiguous. In germline, CDR1 is SNHLY, CDR2 FYNNEI. The V end was cut by 3 bases, the J end by 8 bases, with 16 bases between. The CDR3 is made up of 14 amino acids. CDR3: CASSDMSQIWGYTF. DNA of the CDR3: TGTGCCAGCAGTGACATGTCCCAAATTTGGGGCTACACCTTC.

The chain has TRBV7-9 and TRBJ2-2; no definite D call. The germline V gene has CDR1 SEHNR and CDR2 FQNEAQ (reference sequence). The CDR3 is 13 residues long. V lost 2 bases and J 15 bases, leaving 16 bases between the germline ends. This CDR3 is CASSLIMGAVLFF. CDR3 nucleotide sequence: TGTGCCAGCAGCTTAATTATGGGCGCAGTGTTGTTTTTT.

This chain joins TRBV10-1 and TRBJ2-7, with D perhaps matching TRBD1 (6 bases). The length of the CDR3 is 15 residues. With 2 bases removed from V and 2 bases from J, the gap between germline ends came to 13 bases. CDR1 is WNHNN and CDR2 is SYGVQD in the germline V gene (reference sequence). CDR3 amino acids: CASSEEGQGPYEQYF. CDR3 DNA sequence: TGCGCCAGCAGTGAGGAGGGGCAGGGGCCCTACGAGCAGTACTTC.

The chain employs TRBV11-1 and TRBJ1-1, with D perhaps matching TRBD1 (6 bases). Germline-derived CDR1 and CDR2 are SGHAT and FQDESV (reference sequence). CDR3 length: 14 amino acids. The germline V and J ends were trimmed by 5 bases and 6 bases, with 16 bases remaining between them. The CDR3 sequence is CASSGRPRQAEAFF. In DNA form, the CDR3 reads TGTGCCAGCAGCGGACGCCCTCGACAGGCTGAAGCTTTCTTT. Based on the CDR3 plus reference TRBV11-1 and TRBJ1-1, the full variable domain is EAEVAQSPRYKITEKSQAVAFWCDPISGHATLYWYRQILGQGPELLVQFQDESVVDDSQLPKDRFSAERLKGVDSTLKIQPAELGDSAMYLCASSGRPRQAEAFFGQGTRLTVV.

This clone was picked up a small number of times. The V call is TRBV6-1, the J call TRBJ1-2; no firm D call. V lost 1 base and J lost 4, with 4 bases in between. The CDR3 has 12 amino acids. CDR1 and CDR2 (germline): MNHNS, SASEGT. The CDR3 spells CASSEVIYGYTF. In DNA, the CDR3 is TGTGCCAGCAGTGAAGTGATCTATGGCTACACCTTC.

The chain combines TRBV21-1 with TRBJ2-7; the D call TRBD1 from the table was never checked on the DNA. TRBV21-1 is marked as a pseudogene. This CDR3 region has 15 residues. The CDR3 DNA reads TGTGCCAGCAGCAAAGCAGGGACAGGGTCATACGAGCAGTACTTC. It is translated as CASSKAGTGSYEQYF.

This clone appeared a few times. Other DNA variants within this sample encode the same CDR3. This chain connects TRBV19 to TRBJ2-7, with a tentative D call TRBD2 (7 bases). Trimming pared 0 bases from V and 2 bases from J, leaving 11 bases between. Germline V gives CDR1 LNHDA, CDR2 SQIVND (reference sequence). The CDR3 extends over 15 amino acids. The CDR3 reads CASSIEGGGTYEQYF. The CDR3 DNA reads TGTGCCAGTAGTATAGAAGGGGGAGGGACCTACGAGCAGTACTTC.

This chain connects TRBV28 to TRBJ1-4; no definite D call. The CDR3 runs to 13 residues. Germline CDR1 MDHEN, CDR2 SYDVKM. V was cut by 6 bases and J by 8 bases, with 13 bases left in between. The CDR3 sequence is CASRPDGVEKLFF. The CDR3 DNA sequence: TGTGCCAGCAGACCGGACGGAGTAGAAAAACTGTTTTTT.

This sequence joins TRBV7-3 and TRBJ1-1; D is unclear. The CDR3 spans 16 residues. CDR1 and CDR2 from the germline V gene are SGHTA and FQGTGA. The V and J ends lost 6 bases and 0 bases respectively, with 17 bases between them. The CDR3 DNA follows: TGTGCCAGCAGGCTCCGGTCTGGACCATTGAACACTGAAGCTTTCTTT. This encodes CASRLRSGPLNTEAFF.

This chain joins TRBV5-1 and TRBJ2-3, with D perhaps matching TRBD1 or TRBD2 (5 bases each). In germline, CDR1 is SGHRS, CDR2 YFSETQ. The V gene lost 4 bases and the J gene lost 8 bases, with 17 bases spanning the gap. This CDR3 spans 14 amino acids. CDR3 in DNA: TGCGCCAGCAGCGAGGGACCCATGGGTGGTACGCAGTATTTT. Its protein product is CASSEGPMGGTQYF.

This clone was observed a few times. V usage is TRBV6-6 and J usage is TRBJ2-2; 10 bases are shared with TRBD2. The CDR3 spans 14 residues. The J segment lost 4 bases and the V segment lost 11 bases, leaving 7 bases of the junction unmatched. CDR1 and CDR2 from the germline V gene are MNHNY and SVGAGI (reference sequence). The CDR3 DNA reads as TGTGCCTCGGAGCGGGAGGGCCGCACCGGGGAGCTGTTTTTT. Protein product: CASEREGRTGELFF.

The chain joins TRBV5-6 to TRBJ2-3, with D possibly TRBD2 on 5 matching bases. Germline-derived CDR1 and CDR2 are SGHDT and YYEEEE. The CDR3 sequence is 13 residues long. V was trimmed by 3 bases and J by 2 bases, leaving 7 bases between them. Here the CDR3 DNA reads TGTGCCAGCAGCTCGGGGAACACAGATACGCAGTATTTT. Translated, it gives CASSSGNTDTQYF.

The sample holds a few counts of this clone. J is TRBJ2-7 and V is TRBV27; tentatively, D is TRBD2 (6 bases). Between the trimmed V and J ends, which lost 6 bases and 0 bases, there was a span of 24 bases. This CDR3 has 18 residues. Germline assignment: CDR1 MNHEY and CDR2 SMNVEV (reference sequence). DNA for the CDR3: TGTGCCAGCAGCACTAATAACGGGGGTGGAGGGTTCTCCTACGAGCAGTACTTC. Protein: CASSTNNGGGGFSYEQYF.

The CDR3 reads CASVMRTEPFF. In DNA, the CDR3 is TGTGCCAGCGTGATGCGGACAGAACCGTTCTTC. The chain recombines TRBV2 with TRBJ2-1; TRBD1 might be the D (6 bases). The CDR3 loop spans 11 amino acids. Germline CDR1 and CDR2: SNHLY and FYNNEI. The ends were cut back, 8 bases at V and 15 bases at J, with 17 bases in the middle.

The rearrangement uses TRBV7-6 and TRBJ2-1, with no clear D. The CDR3 contains 13 residues. V was clipped by 0 bases and J by 6 bases, with 6 bases between them. Germline V CDR1 and CDR2: SGHVS, FNYEAQ. In DNA, the CDR3 is TGTGCCAGCAGCTTAGCGGGAAGCAATGAGCAGTTCTTC. Its protein product is CASSLAGSNEQFF.

The V call is TRBV4-1, the J call TRBJ2-3; 11 nucleotides line up with TRBD2. The germline CDR1 and CDR2 sequences are MGHRA and YSYEKL. The CDR3 has 16 amino acids. V gave up 4 bases and J gave up 0 bases; unmatched junction bases: 3. The CDR3 sequence is CASSPTSGASTDTQYF. CDR3 DNA sequence: TGCGCCAGCAGCCCGACTAGCGGGGCTAGCACAGATACGCAGTATTTT.